This passage covers 28 T cell receptor beta chains from one sample sequenced in a study of vaccination and CD4 T cells after COVID-19. Cultured CD4+ T-cell DNA underwent Oncomine TCR Beta short-read sequencing. TCRdb re-called the PCR reads with MiXCR, one entry per CDR3 protein. Among several thousand distinct CDR3 sequences listed, about 15% were seen once. The treatment here: roughly 10-day PBMC culture with coronavirus spike peptide pools or control peptides (ViraFEST assay). No cognate antigen is known for these TCRs. The sample taken for sequencing was CD4+ T cells from blood, cultured in vitro. These receptors were collected from a human donor who had recovered from COVID-19.

A few counts support this clonotype. The V and J genes are TRBV6-1 and TRBJ2-1, with a weak D call TRBD2 (6 bases). Looked up from germline, CDR1 is MNHNS and CDR2 is SASEGT. This CDR3 comprises 13 residues. V was cut by 9 bases and J by 4 bases, with 13 bases left in between. The CDR3 reads CASGRGVYNEQFF. The CDR3 DNA sequence: TGTGCCAGTGGGCGGGGTGTATACAATGAGCAGTTCTTC.

This clonotype is medium-sized in the sample. The rearrangement joins TRBV5-1 to TRBJ2-7; unclear D gene. V lost 0 bases, J lost 2 bases, and 6 bases lay in between. Germline V lookup: CDR1 SGHRS, CDR2 YFSETQ. The length of the CDR3 is 13 residues. In DNA form, the CDR3 reads TGCGCCAGCAGCTTGGACACTCCCTACGAGCAGTACTTC. Residues: CASSLDTPYEQYF.

V and J are TRBV11-2 and TRBJ2-5, with a possible D match to TRBD2 (5 bases). Trimming took off 2 bases at V and 1 base at J, with 14 bases between the two ends. CDR1 SGHAT and CDR2 FQNNGV come from the germline V gene. The CDR3 consists of 16 residues. CDR3 sequence reads: CASSLMARLTQETQYF. CDR3 in DNA: TGTGCCAGCAGCTTAATGGCCAGACTAACCCAAGAGACCCAGTACTTC.

In its sample, this clonotype was seen a few times. J is TRBJ2-5 and V is TRBV20-1; D ambiguous. V gave up 2 bases and J gave up 2 bases, with 12 bases separating them. CDR1 and CDR2 from the germline V gene are DFQATT and SNEGSKA (reference sequence). This CDR3 comprises 14 residues. The chain's CDR3 is CSARSDGIQETQYF. CDR3 coding DNA: TGCAGTGCTAGATCCGACGGAATTCAAGAGACCCAGTACTTC.

By its share, this clonotype is medium-sized. The V call is TRBV12-3 or TRBV12-4, the J call TRBJ1-2; D gene ambiguous. This CDR3 is 12 amino acids long. V was clipped by 3 bases and J by 2 bases, with 4 bases between them. The CDR3 reads CASSFGNYGYTF. The DNA for the CDR3 is TGTGCCAGCAGTTTCGGAAACTATGGCTACACCTTC.

V is TRBV5-1 and J is TRBJ2-3; possibly TRBD2 for D (6 bases). Germline V gives CDR1 SGHRS, CDR2 YFSETQ. The length of the CDR3 is 16 residues. The V end lost 0 bases, the J end lost 2 bases, and 13 bases lay between the germline ends. The CDR3 DNA is TGCGCCAGCAGCTTGGGCAGTAGCGGATACACAGATACGCAGTATTTT. Encoded protein: CASSLGSSGYTDTQYF.

This clonotype is labeled as large. The V gene is TRBV2, the J gene TRBJ1-1, with TRBD1 identical over 9 bases. The junction had 5 bases not matched to a gene; V was cut back by 8 bases and J by 4 bases. The CDR3 is made up of 13 amino acids. CDR1 is SNHLY, CDR2 FYNNEI, per germline. The CDR3 is CASGKTGGTEAFF. In DNA form, the CDR3 reads TGTGCCAGCGGGAAGACAGGGGGCACTGAAGCTTTCTTT. The complete variable domain, with remaining parts taken from reference TRBV2 and TRBJ1-1, reads EPEVTQTPSHQVTQMGQEVILRCVPISNHLYFYWYRQILGQKVEFLVSFYNNEISEKSEIFDDQFSVERPDGSNFTLKIRSTKLEDSAMYFCASGKTGGTEAFFGQGTRLTVV.

This clonotype qualifies as medium-sized (0.01 to 0.1%). CDR3 loop: CAWGLDRRNQPQHF. CDR3 coding DNA: TGTGCCTGGGGACTGGACAGGCGCAATCAGCCCCAGCATTTT. The V and J genes are TRBV30 and TRBJ1-5; 7 positions match TRBD1. Per the germline V gene, CDR1 is GTSNPN and CDR2 is SVGIG (reference sequence). V was pared by 5 bases and J by 2 bases, with 6 bases of the junction left unmatched. This CDR3 has 14 amino acids. Full variable domain (remainder filled in from reference TRBV30 and TRBJ1-5): SQTIHQWPATLVQPVGSPLSLECTVEGTSNPNLYWYRQAAGRGLQLLFYSVGIGQISSEVPQNLSASRPQDRQFILSSKKLLLSDSGFYLCAWGLDRRNQPQHFGDGTRLSIL.

This clonotype is medium-sized by share. The CDR3 DNA is TGCAGTGCTAGAGATCAATATTGGACAGGGGATAGATCACCCCTCCACTTT. It yields the protein CSARDQYWTGDRSPLHF. The chain couples TRBV20-1 to TRBJ1-6, with TRBD1 matching over 9 bases. Germline V gene lookup returns CDR1 DFQATT and CDR2 SNEGSKA (reference sequence). The V gene end was trimmed by 0 bases and the J gene end by 10 bases; junction bases not matched to a gene: 13. The CDR3 spans 17 residues.

This clonotype showed up just a few times. The V gene is TRBV5-4, the J gene TRBJ1-6; 11 nucleotides match TRBD1. The CDR3 sequence is 16 residues long. The V and J ends lost 0 bases and 10 bases, in that order; junction bases with no gene match: 6. Germline V CDR1 and CDR2: SGHNT, YYREEE (reference sequence). CDR3 bases: TGTGCCAGCAGCTTGGGGTGGGACAGGGGGGGATCACCCCTCCACTTT. It specifies CASSLGWDRGGSPLHF.

The rearrangement uses TRBV11-2 and TRBJ2-1; TRBD2 matches at 7 bases. The CDR3 is 15 residues long. Germline V gene lookup returns CDR1 SGHAT and CDR2 FQNNGV. Unmatched junction bases numbered 6, after V lost 0 bases and J lost 7 bases. The CDR3, as DNA: TGTGCCAGCAGCTTAGACGGGGGGTACCGGAATGAGCAGTTCTTC. This sequence encodes CASSLDGGYRNEQFF.

Here the CDR3 DNA reads TGCAGTGCGGGACACCCGAACACTGAAGCTTTCTTT. Its protein is CSAGHPNTEAFF. The rearrangement joins TRBV20-1 to TRBJ1-1; weak D call: TRBD1 (6 bases). CDR3 size: 12 residues. Germline V gene lookup returns CDR1 DFQATT and CDR2 SNEGSKA (reference sequence). V gave up 6 bases and J gave up 1 base, with 9 bases separating them.

This clonotype is large by share. The chain joins TRBV30 to TRBJ1-1; D remains ambiguous. The CDR3 is 10 residues long. V was pared by 4 bases and J by 6 bases, with 6 bases between. CDR1 is GTSNPN, CDR2 SVGIG, per germline (reference sequence). The CDR3 bases are TGTGCCTGGAATGGCGCTGAAGCTTTCTTT. The encoded protein is CAWNGAEAFF.

The rearrangement links TRBV27 to TRBJ2-7; 9 bases map to TRBD2. The CDR3 length is 13 residues. Germline trimming cut 5 bases from V and 5 bases from J; bases unmatched to any gene: 4. Germline-derived CDR1 and CDR2 are MNHEY and SMNVEV (reference sequence). DNA of the CDR3: TGTGCCAGCAGTGCCAGCGGGGGGAACGAGCAGTACTTC. Protein: CASSASGGNEQYF.

In this sample, this clonotype turned up once. The gene calls are TRBV29-1 and TRBJ1-5; TRBD1 agrees at 7 bases. CDR1 SQVTM and CDR2 ANQGSEA come from the germline V gene. The junction had 8 bases not matched to a gene; V was cut back by 5 bases and J by 1 base. The CDR3 totals 15 residues. The CDR3 sequence: CSVLLTGNSNQPQHF. CDR3 bases: TGCAGCGTTCTATTGACAGGGAACAGCAATCAGCCCCAGCATTTT.

Judged by abundance, this clonotype is medium-sized. The chain joins TRBV20-1 to TRBJ2-3; 10 bases line up with TRBD2. The length of the CDR3 is 15 residues. Germline V gene sequence: CDR1 DFQATT, CDR2 SNEGSKA (reference sequence). V shed 5 bases, J shed 2 bases, and the junction held 7 bases outside the gene matches. The CDR3 DNA follows: TGCAGTGCTTTGAGCGGGGGGGCGATCACAGATACGCAGTATTTT. It translates to CSALSGGAITDTQYF.

The sample holds a few counts of this clonotype. The rearrangement joins TRBV12-5 to TRBJ2-2; 10 bases fit TRBD1. Germline V gene lookup returns CDR1 LGHNT and CDR2 FRNRAP. CDR3 length: 17 residues. With V trimmed by 6 bases and J by 1 base, 8 bases remained unmatched. In DNA, the CDR3 is TGTGCTAGTGGACCCCCCGGGACAGGGGTGAACACCGGGGAGCTGTTTTTT. Translated: CASGPPGTGVNTGELFF.

The J gene is TRBJ2-3, the V gene TRBV1; the table's D call TRBD2 went unverified against the DNA. TRBV1 is marked as a pseudogene. This CDR3 comprises 18 residues. CDR3 protein: CTSSQDSFLRGGRDTQYF. In DNA, the CDR3 is TGCACCAGCAGCCAAGATTCTTTTTTGCGGGGGGGTCGAGATACGCAGTATTTT.

On this clonotype: A clone one base away is much larger, so this may be a read error. This sequence joins TRBV9 and TRBJ2-7, with TRBD1 as a possible D gene (5 bases). The CDR3 contains 15 residues. Germline CDR1 SGDLS, CDR2 YYNGEE. This CDR3 is CASSPRALSAYGQYF. The CDR3 nucleotides read TGTGCCAGCAGCCCCAGGGCCCTTTCCGCCTACGGGCAGTACTTC.

There are a few counts of this clonotype. This chain connects TRBV2 to TRBJ2-4; TRBD2 agrees at 9 bases. The CDR3 runs to 17 residues. The trim removed 4 bases at V and 0 bases at J, leaving 7 bases unmatched. CDR1 SNHLY and CDR2 FYNNEI come from the germline V gene. Written as DNA, the CDR3 is TGTGCCAGCAGTGTCGAACTAGCGGGTTTAGCCAAAAACATTCAGTACTTC. Translating it yields CASSVELAGLAKNIQYF.

The CDR3 here is CASSIMREFLGGGRNEQFF. The CDR3 nucleotides are TGTGCCAGTAGTATAATGAGGGAGTTTCTCGGGGGCGGGCGAAATGAGCAGTTCTTC. This chain links TRBV19 with TRBJ2-1; the D gene could be TRBD1 or TRBD2 (6 bases each). Germline V gives CDR1 LNHDA, CDR2 SQIVND (reference sequence). This CDR3 region has 19 residues. Trimming removed 2 bases at V and 7 bases at J, with 27 bases between.

This clonotype has a handful of counts. The chain links TRBV25-1 to TRBJ1-1; D remains ambiguous. Germline values: CDR1 MGHDK, CDR2 SYGVNS. Trimming shortened V by 0 bases and J by 4 bases, and 15 bases separated the two germline ends. The CDR3 has 16 amino acids. The chain's CDR3 is CASSEYPRPQGTEAFF. Written as DNA, the CDR3 is TGTGCCAGCAGTGAATATCCGAGGCCTCAAGGCACTGAAGCTTTCTTT.

V is TRBV12-3 or TRBV12-4 and J is TRBJ1-2; 7 bases match TRBD1. After removal of 5 bases from V and 6 bases from J, the junction contained 18 bases not matched to a gene. This CDR3 spans 17 amino acids. The DNA for the CDR3 is TGTGCCAGCAGTCTCCACGGGGGGACAGAGAGTAATAATGGCTACACCTTC. Protein product: CASSLHGGTESNNGYTF.

There are a few counts of this clonotype. The rearrangement joins TRBV6-1 to TRBJ1-5; D is possibly TRBD1 (5 bases). CDR3 length equals 13 residues. Germline assignment: CDR1 MNHNS and CDR2 SASEGT. The V end was cut by 6 bases, the J end by 4 bases, with 10 bases between. CDR3 DNA sequence: TGTGCCAGCAGGCCGACAGAGAATCAGCCCCAGCATTTT. Translating gives CASRPTENQPQHF.

The chain links TRBV7-2 to TRBJ2-7; weak D call: TRBD2 (5 bases). This CDR3 contains 14 residues. Germline loops: CDR1 SGHTA, CDR2 FQGNSA. The V end was cut by 4 bases, the J end by 0 bases, with 10 bases between. The CDR3, as DNA: TGTGCCAGCAGCTCGAGGGCGAGCTCCTACGAGCAGTACTTC. Amino acid sequence: CASSSRASSYEQYF.

This clonotype occurred a few times. J is TRBJ2-1 and V is TRBV7-3; 12 bases are shared with TRBD2. The J segment lost 0 bases and the V segment lost 1 base, leaving 10 bases of the junction unmatched. From germline, CDR1 is SGHTA and CDR2 FQGTGA. The CDR3 has 20 residues. The CDR3 nucleotides read TGTGCCAGCAGCTTAAGGTCCACCGGGACTAGCGGGTCCTCCTACAATGAGCAGTTCTTC. It translates to CASSLRSTGTSGSSYNEQFF.

In its sample, this clonotype ranks as medium-sized. The chain combines TRBV6-1 with TRBJ2-2, with D perhaps TRBD1 (5 bases). The CDR3 sequence is 14 residues long. Germline V gene lookup returns CDR1 MNHNS and CDR2 SASEGT. V lost 8 bases to trimming and J lost 1 base, with 11 bases between them. CDR3 loop: CASLDTLNTGELFF. The DNA of the CDR3 is TGTGCCAGCCTGGACACACTGAACACCGGGGAGCTGTTTTTT.

This clonotype is large (0.1 to 1%) by share. This sequence joins TRBV25-1 and TRBJ2-1; no clear D. Germline V gene lookup returns CDR1 MGHDK and CDR2 SYGVNS. Trimming removed 6 bases at V and 6 bases at J, with 9 bases between. This CDR3 region has 12 residues. The CDR3, as DNA: TGTGCCAGCAGCCCCGGCCCCAATGAGCAGTTCTTC. This translates into CASSPGPNEQFF.